This T cell receptor beta chain originates from a study of blood T cell repertoires in COVID-19. This CDR3 region has 15 residues. CDR1 MNHEY and CDR2 SVGAGI come from the germline V gene. Trimming removed 4 bases from V and 3 bases from J, with 15 bases in between. The data were produced by immunoSEQ multiplex PCR, yet TCRdb's version contains in-frame clones alone and is incomplete. The sample gives some 190,000 clones, 80% to 90% of which show up once; about 5.1% is in the top ten. The sample was peripheral blood. The receptor comes from a woman in her sixties or seventies with active or convalescent COVID-19. The chain combines TRBV6-5 with TRBJ1-2, with D maybe TRBD1 (5 bases). CDR3 sequence reads: CASSSPQGGDYGYTF. The CDR3 coding sequence is TGTGCCAGCAGTTCCCCGCAGGGAGGCGACTATGGCTACACCTTC.